The 13 T cell receptor beta chains given below trace back to one sample, sequenced in a study of monozygotic twins with inflammatory bowel disease. TCRdb reprocessed the 5' RACE reads and keeps a single row for each CDR3 protein, giving no DNA. Found here are about 210,000 distinct CDR3 sequences; the top ten clones hold 1.5% to 2%. The sequenced material came from blood. All receptors derive from a human donor with ulcerative colitis or Crohn's disease, or a healthy co-twin of an affected twin (not recorded which).

The V call is TRBV12-3 or TRBV12-4, the J call TRBJ2-2; TCRdb's assignment of TRBD1 cannot be checked, as there is no DNA. The CDR3 covers 14 residues. This chain's CDR3 is CASSRQGAEGELFF.

This CDR3 is CASSDGTDSNQPQHF. The chain employs TRBV2 and TRBJ1-5; TCRdb gives TRBD1 as the D gene, but with no DNA this cannot be confirmed. CDR1 is SNHLY and CDR2 is FYNNEI in the germline V gene. This CDR3 is 15 amino acids long.

The chain combines TRBV6-6 with TRBJ2-1; with no DNA, the TCRdb D assignment of TRBD1 cannot be verified. The CDR3 contains 13 residues. The germline V gene encodes CDR1 MNHNY and CDR2 SVGAGI (reference sequence). The chain's CDR3 is CACNRGRTNEQFF.

The chain couples TRBV20-1 to TRBJ2-1; TCRdb's D gene call, TRBD1, goes unchecked for lack of DNA. The CDR3 length is 15 residues. The germline V gene has CDR1 DFQATT and CDR2 SNEGSKA (reference sequence). CDR3 amino acids: CSAFKPGQAAWGQFF.

The J gene is TRBJ1-2, the V gene TRBV5-1; TCRdb gives TRBD1 as the D gene, but with no DNA this cannot be confirmed. The CDR3 is 14 amino acids. Germline loops: CDR1 SGHRS, CDR2 YFSETQ. Here the CDR3 reads CASSISDRRVGYTF.

This sequence joins TRBV5-1 and TRBJ1-6; TCRdb picks TRBD1, but there is no DNA to check that call. CDR3 size: 14 residues. Germline loops: CDR1 SGHRS, CDR2 YFSETQ. CDR3: CASSKDSYNSPLHF.

V and J are TRBV28 and TRBJ2-7; TCRdb proposes TRBD2, but this gene call is untestable without DNA. Germline V gives CDR1 MDHEN, CDR2 SYDVKM. There are 15 residues in the CDR3. CDR3 protein: CASSSERGSSYEQYF.

The chain uses TRBV27 and TRBJ1-6; no DNA is available, so the TRBD1 call from TCRdb remains unchecked. From germline, CDR1 is MNHEY and CDR2 SMNVEV (reference sequence). CDR3 length: 13 amino acids. CDR3 residues: CASSSGPLSPLHF.

Its frequency marks this clonotype as medium-sized. The chain recombines TRBV5-6 with TRBJ2-1; TCRdb's assignment of TRBD2 cannot be checked, as there is no DNA. Germline loops: CDR1 SGHDT, CDR2 YYEEEE. The CDR3 runs to 14 residues. The CDR3 region is CASSFRRGANEQFF.

The genes are TRBV19 and TRBJ2-1; the D gene TCRdb calls, TRBD1, cannot be checked with no DNA. The CDR3 extends over 12 amino acids. The germline gives CDR1 LNHDA, CDR2 SQIVND (reference sequence). The CDR3 spells CASSNRVDEQFF.

The CDR3 is CASSPWRGYGYTF. The V and J genes are TRBV4-1 and TRBJ1-2. Germline CDR1 reads MGHRA; CDR2 reads YSYEKL. CDR3 size: 13 residues.

The genes are TRBV20-1 and TRBJ2-1; TCRdb selects TRBD2, and the lack of DNA leaves this call unchecked. Germline V CDR1 and CDR2: DFQATT, SNEGSKA (reference sequence). The CDR3 is 16 residues long. CDR3 protein: CSANPLVSRSYNEQFF.

This chain links TRBV2 with TRBJ2-3; the TCRdb D gene call, TRBD1, has no DNA to confirm it. CDR1 is SNHLY, CDR2 FYNNEI, per germline. The CDR3 runs to 14 residues. The CDR3 region is CASSRGQVTDTQYF.